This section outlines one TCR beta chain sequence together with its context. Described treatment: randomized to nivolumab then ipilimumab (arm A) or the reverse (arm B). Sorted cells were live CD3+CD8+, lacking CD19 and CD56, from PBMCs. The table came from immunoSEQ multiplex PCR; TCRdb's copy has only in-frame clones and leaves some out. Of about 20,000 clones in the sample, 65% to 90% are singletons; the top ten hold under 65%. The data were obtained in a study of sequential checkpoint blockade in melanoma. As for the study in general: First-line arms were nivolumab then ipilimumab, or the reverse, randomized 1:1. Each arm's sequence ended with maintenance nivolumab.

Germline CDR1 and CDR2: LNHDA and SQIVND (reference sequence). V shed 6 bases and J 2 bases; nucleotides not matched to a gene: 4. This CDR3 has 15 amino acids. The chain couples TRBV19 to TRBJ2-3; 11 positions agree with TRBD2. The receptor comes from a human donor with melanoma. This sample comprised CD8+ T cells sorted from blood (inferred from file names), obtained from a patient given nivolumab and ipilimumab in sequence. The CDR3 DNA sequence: TGTGCCAGTAGCCCACTAGCGGGGGCCACAGATACGCAGTATTTT. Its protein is CASSPLAGATDTQYF.